This entry is about one T cell receptor beta chain. Its antigen is not known. Within the sample, other DNA sequences also encode this same CDR3. The data originate from a study of shared clonotypes between healthy human individuals. Notes on the study in general: Several donors shared around 5.1% of their naive CD4 clonotypes.

Investigators divided CD4+ cells into CD45RA+ naive and CD45RA-negative memory subsets. This CDR3 is built from 15 residues. Per germline, CDR1 SEHNR and CDR2 FQNEAQ (reference sequence). Trimming removed 5 bases from V and 4 bases from J; junction bases left unmatched: 6. Clones were sequenced by immunoSEQ multiplex PCR, and TCRdb holds only the in-frame ones, with some missing. The table has over a million clones, about 84% seen once; the top ten hold 0.6% to 0.7%. The source is a young man in good health. Some clones in this sample may be carry-over from other donors' samples. What was sequenced was memory CD4+ T cells from PBMCs. Stated subset: CD45RA-negative fraction. The chain uses TRBV7-9 and TRBJ2-1, with 9 bases aligning to TRBD2. CDR3 sequence: CASSPGLADYNEQFF. The CDR3 nucleotides read TGTGCCAGCAGCCCGGGACTAGCCGATTACAATGAGCAGTTCTTC.